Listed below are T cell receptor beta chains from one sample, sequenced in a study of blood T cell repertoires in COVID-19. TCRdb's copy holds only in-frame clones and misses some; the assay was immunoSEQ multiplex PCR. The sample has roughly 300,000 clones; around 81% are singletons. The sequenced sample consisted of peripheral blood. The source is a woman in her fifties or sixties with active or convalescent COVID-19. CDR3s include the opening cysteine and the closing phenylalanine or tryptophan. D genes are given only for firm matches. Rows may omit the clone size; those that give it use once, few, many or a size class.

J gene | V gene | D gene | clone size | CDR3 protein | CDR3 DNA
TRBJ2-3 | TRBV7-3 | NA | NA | CASSSEGDTQYF | TGTGCCAGCAGCTCCGAGGGAGATACGCAGTATTTT
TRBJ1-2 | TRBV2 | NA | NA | CASSDEWSTNYGYTF | TGTGCCAGCAGTGATGAGTGGAGTACTAACTATGGCTACACCTTC
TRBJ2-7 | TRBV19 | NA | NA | CASSKSGGPNEQYF | TGTGCCAGTAGTAAATCAGGGGGGCCCAACGAGCAGTACTTC
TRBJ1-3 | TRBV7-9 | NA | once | CASGLVGNTIYF | TGTGCGTCGGGGTTAGTAGGAAACACCATATATTTT
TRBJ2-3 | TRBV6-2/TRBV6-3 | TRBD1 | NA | CASSFRDRGTDTQYF | TGTGCCAGCAGTTTCCGGGACAGAGGCACAGATACGCAGTATTTT
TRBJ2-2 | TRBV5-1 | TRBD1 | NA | CASSLQDRDTGELFF | TGCGCCAGCAGCTTGCAGGACAGGGACACCGGGGAGCTGTTTTTT
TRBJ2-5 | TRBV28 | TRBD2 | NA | CASSRPAGGQETQYF | TGTGCCAGCAGTAGACCAGCGGGGGGGCAAGAGACCCAGTACTTC
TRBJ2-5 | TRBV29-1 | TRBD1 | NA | CSVEERGQGAQETQYF | TGCAGCGTTGAAGAAAGGGGACAGGGGGCTCAGGAGACCCAGTACTTC
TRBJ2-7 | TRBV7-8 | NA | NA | CASSLGRGPSYEQYF | TGTGCCAGCAGCTTAGGCAGGGGCCCCTCCTACGAGCAGTACTTC
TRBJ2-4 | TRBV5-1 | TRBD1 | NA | CASRPILRGQAKNIQYF | TGCGCCAGCAGACCTATACTCAGGGGGCAAGCCAAAAACATTCAGTACTTC
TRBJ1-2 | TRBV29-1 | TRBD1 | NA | CSVVDRGMYGYTF | TGCAGCGTTGTAGACAGGGGGATGTATGGCTACACCTTC
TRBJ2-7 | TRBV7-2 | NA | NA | CASSLLSSFYEQYF | TGTGCCAGCAGCTTACTCTCCTCCTTCTACGAGCAGTACTTC
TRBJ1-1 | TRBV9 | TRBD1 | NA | CASSATPDRDTEAFF | TGTGCCAGCAGCGCGACCCCCGACAGGGACACTGAAGCTTTCTTT
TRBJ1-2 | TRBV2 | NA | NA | CASRNQWTAANYGYTF | TGTGCCAGCAGGAACCAGTGGACAGCAGCTAACTATGGCTACACCTTC
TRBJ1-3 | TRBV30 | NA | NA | CAWTVAGSGNTIYF | TGTGCCTGGACCGTAGCAGGGTCAGGAAACACCATATATTTT
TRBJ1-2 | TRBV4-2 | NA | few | CASSQGRHNYGYTF | TGTGCCAGCAGCCAAGGTAGACATAACTATGGCTACACCTTC
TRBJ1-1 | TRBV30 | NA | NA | CAWIGEWDTEAFF | TGTGCCTGGATCGGAGAGTGGGACACTGAAGCTTTCTTT
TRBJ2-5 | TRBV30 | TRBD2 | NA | CAWSGTSGAETQYF | TGTGCCTGGAGTGGGACTAGCGGGGCAGAGACCCAGTACTTC
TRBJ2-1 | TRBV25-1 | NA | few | CASTDSTGTGYNEQFF | TGTGCCAGCACCGACTCGACAGGTACGGGCTACAATGAGCAGTTCTTC
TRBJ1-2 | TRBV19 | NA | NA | CASSIAGSPGLSGYTF | TGTGCCAGTAGTATAGCAGGGTCGCCAGGGCTAAGTGGCTACACCTTC
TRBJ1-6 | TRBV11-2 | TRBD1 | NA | CASRTDRGLSPLHF | TGTGCCAGCAGGACGGACAGGGGGCTTTCACCCCTCCACTTT
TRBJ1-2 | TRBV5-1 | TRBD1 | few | CASSPGTGGPTQF | TGCGCCAGCAGCCCGGGGACAGGGGGACCAACTCAATTC